The entry below describes one TCR beta chain. Its recognized antigen is unknown. Base qualities are not recorded, but no much larger clone differs from it by a single base. TCRbeta CDR3 regions were amplified from genomic DNA by means of the immunoSEQ Assay, a bias-controlled multiplex PCR. The study's own analysis went as follows. The number of nucleated cells in each sample was estimated from the amplification of reference gene primers within the assay. To quantify the absolute abundance of each unique TCRbeta CDR3 rearrangement, sequence reads were collapsed and filtered. For each sample, productive Simpson clonality was calculated as the square root of Simpson's diversity index across productive rearrangements. As stored in TCRdb, this immuneACCESS dataset retains in-frame rearrangements with V and J assigned. A fraction of the clones does not appear; measured against another copy, unresolved V genes explain less than half of the discrepancy, and the remainder lacks a known reason. V and J calls and clone size follow that table, whereas D and trimming were derived from the DNA. This sample holds more than 250,000 clones; 70% to 90% were observed only once. 6% to 7% of the sample comes from the top ten.

From a lookup of the germline V gene, CDR1 and CDR2 are SGHNT and YENEEA. The CDR3 runs 14 amino acids, cysteine and phenylalanine included. Kept here is only the CDR3 DNA, which spans 42 bases and is read in frame from base 1. V trim: 5 bases; J trim: 5 bases; unmatched bases: 7. In the prospective study, participants were roughly 18 to 100 years old, resided in around 25 geographic areas of the United States, and were enrolled through a virtual design. Cohort assignment in the prospective study relied on participant-reported clinical history from a screening survey and a study questionnaire. ImmuneRACE Cohort 3 recovered participants were defined by two consecutive negative NP/OP PCR tests, healthcare professional clearance, or symptom resolution. In the prospective study, mobile phlebotomists collected whole blood, serum and a nasopharyngeal or oropharyngeal swab from each participant. Participants in the prospective study had the option to provide additional blood draws and questionnaires over an approximately 2-month period. Before DNA extraction, prospective study blood samples were shipped either frozen or at room temperature.

These data are taken from a study of blood T cell repertoires in COVID-19 (TCRdb year 2020). Describing the broader study: Samples from collaborators originated in the United States, Italy and Spain and spanned both the acute and convalescent phases of COVID-19. Subjects who had been exposed to COVID-19, were actively infected with it, or had recovered from it provided the deeply sampled blood TCRbeta repertoires that made up the dataset. Nearly every sample came with metadata listing a de-identified subject ID, COVID-19 status, age in years and sex. The repertoires were released in a freely available public database meant as a resource for research on the immune response to SARS-CoV-2. Where available, HLA class I and class II types were obtained from metadata supplied by the sample provider rather than from assay-based typing. The samples were drawn from the first 160 participants of the ongoing ImmuneRACE study and from under 1,500 subjects provided by 6 global collaborators. The material from the prospective study consisted of cDNA or gDNA derived from T cells, B-cell-depleted T cells, or PBMCs.

Overall results and qualifications from the work: The quantity of clinical and demographic metadata differed by source and by participant and was supplied without curation.

The V gene is TRBV11-3 and the J gene is TRBJ2-7, with 9 bases in between that match TRBD2. This sequence was found in a woman aged 40 to 49 who had recovered from COVID-19. Sample: PBMCs or T cells enriched from blood (not recorded which). The DNA sequence is TGTGCCAGCAGCCCCAGCCGGACTAGCGACGAGCAGTACTTC. It specifies CASSPSRTSDEQYF.